The T cell receptor beta chain under discussion was sequenced for a study of cytomegalovirus exposure and HLA in healthy donors. Primers included in the PCR were 60 Vbeta and 13 Jbeta primers. Assay used: immunoSEQ multiplex PCR; TCRdb lists only in-frame clones, some missing. This table holds around 130,000 clones, about 82% found once. The sample holds one count of this clone. This sequence originates from a man aged 25-40 years in good health and CMV-seronegative. The sequencing input was PBMCs.

CDR3 in amino acids: CASSLTVNTEAFF. The CDR3 DNA is TGTGCCAGCAGCTTAACGGTGAACACTGAAGCTTTCTTT. The genes are TRBV11-2 and TRBJ1-1; no clear D gene. Germline CDR1 is SGHAT and CDR2 is FQNNGV. The CDR3 spans 13 residues. The germline V and J ends were trimmed by 2 bases and 0 bases, with 4 bases remaining between them.